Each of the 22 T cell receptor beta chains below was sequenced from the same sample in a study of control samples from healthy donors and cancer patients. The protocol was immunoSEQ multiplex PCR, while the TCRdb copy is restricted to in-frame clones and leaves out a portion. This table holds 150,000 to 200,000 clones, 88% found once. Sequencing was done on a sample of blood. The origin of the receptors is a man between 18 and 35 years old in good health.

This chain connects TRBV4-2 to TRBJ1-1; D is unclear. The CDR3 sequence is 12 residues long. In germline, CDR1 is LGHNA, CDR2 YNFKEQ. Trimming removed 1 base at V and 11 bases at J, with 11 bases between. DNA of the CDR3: TGTGCCAGCAGCCAAGGAAACAGTTTCGCTTTCTTT. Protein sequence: CASSQGNSFAFF.

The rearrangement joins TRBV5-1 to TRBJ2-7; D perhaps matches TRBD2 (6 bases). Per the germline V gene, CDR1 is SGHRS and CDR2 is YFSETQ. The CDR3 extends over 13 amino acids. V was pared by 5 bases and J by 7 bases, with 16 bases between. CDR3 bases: TGCGCCAGCAGGGAAAATTCCGGGGGAGAGCAGTACTTC. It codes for CASRENSGGEQYF.

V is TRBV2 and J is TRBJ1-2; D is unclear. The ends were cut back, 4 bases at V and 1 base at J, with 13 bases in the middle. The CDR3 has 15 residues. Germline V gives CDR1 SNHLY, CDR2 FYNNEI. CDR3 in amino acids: CASSVYEAINYGYTF. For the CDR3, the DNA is TGTGCCAGCAGTGTGTACGAAGCTATTAACTATGGCTACACCTTC. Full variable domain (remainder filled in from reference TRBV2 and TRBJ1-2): EPEVTQTPSHQVTQMGQEVILRCVPISNHLYFYWYRQILGQKVEFLVSFYNNEISEKSEIFDDQFSVERPDGSNFTLKIRSTKLEDSAMYFCASSVYEAINYGYTFGSGTRLTVV.

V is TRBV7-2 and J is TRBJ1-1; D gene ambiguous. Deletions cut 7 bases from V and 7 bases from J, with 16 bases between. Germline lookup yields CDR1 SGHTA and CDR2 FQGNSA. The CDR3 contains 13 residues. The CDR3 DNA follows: TGTGCCAGCACCTCCCGCGGCCGACGTGAAGCTTTCTTT. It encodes CASTSRGRREAFF.

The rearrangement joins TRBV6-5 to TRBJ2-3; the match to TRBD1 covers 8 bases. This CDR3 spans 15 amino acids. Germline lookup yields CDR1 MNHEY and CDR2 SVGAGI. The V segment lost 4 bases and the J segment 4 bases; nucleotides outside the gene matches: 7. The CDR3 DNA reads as TGTGCCAGCAGTTCATCCCAGGGGGCCGCAGATACGCAGTATTTT. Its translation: CASSSSQGAADTQYF.

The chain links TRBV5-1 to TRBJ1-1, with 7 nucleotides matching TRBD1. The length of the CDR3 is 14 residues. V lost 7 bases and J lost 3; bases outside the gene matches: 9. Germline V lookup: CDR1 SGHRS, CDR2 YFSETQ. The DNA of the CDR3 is TGCGCCAGCTCGGCGGGCAGGGGGGACACTGAAGCTTTCTTT. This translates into CASSAGRGDTEAFF. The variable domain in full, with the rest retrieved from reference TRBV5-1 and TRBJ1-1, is KAGVTQTPRYLIKTRGQQVTLSCSPISGHRSVSWYQQTPGQGLQFLFEYFSETQRNKGNFPGRFSGRQFSNSRSEMNVSTLELGDSALYLCASSAGRGDTEAFFGQGTRLTVV.

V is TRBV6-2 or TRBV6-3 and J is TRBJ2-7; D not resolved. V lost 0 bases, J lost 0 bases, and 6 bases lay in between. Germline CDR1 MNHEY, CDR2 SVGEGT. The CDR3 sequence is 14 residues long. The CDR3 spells CASSYSSVSYEQYF. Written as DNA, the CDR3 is TGTGCCAGCAGTTACTCGAGCGTCTCCTACGAGCAGTACTTC.

CDR3 protein: CASSSASSGDQETQYF. In DNA, the CDR3 is TGTGCCAGCAGCTCCGCTTCTAGCGGGGATCAAGAGACCCAGTACTTC. V and J are TRBV7-9 and TRBJ2-5, with TRBD2 identical over 9 bases. Germline V CDR1 and CDR2: SEHNR, FQNEAQ (reference sequence). V shed 4 bases and J 2 bases; nucleotides not matched to a gene: 8. The CDR3 runs to 16 residues.

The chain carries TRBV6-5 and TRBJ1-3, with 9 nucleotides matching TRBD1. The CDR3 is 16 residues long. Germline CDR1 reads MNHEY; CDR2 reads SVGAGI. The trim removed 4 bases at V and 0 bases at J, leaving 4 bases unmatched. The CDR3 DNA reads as TGTGCCAGCAGTTTTGGGACAGGGATCTCTGGAAACACCATATATTTT. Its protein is CASSFGTGISGNTIYF.

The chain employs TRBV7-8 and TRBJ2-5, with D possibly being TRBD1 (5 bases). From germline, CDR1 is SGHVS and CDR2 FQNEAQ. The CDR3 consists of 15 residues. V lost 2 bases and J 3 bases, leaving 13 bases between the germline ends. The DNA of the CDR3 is TGTGCCAGCAGCTTAAAGGGGTTGGTAGAAGAGACCCAGTACTTC. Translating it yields CASSLKGLVEETQYF.

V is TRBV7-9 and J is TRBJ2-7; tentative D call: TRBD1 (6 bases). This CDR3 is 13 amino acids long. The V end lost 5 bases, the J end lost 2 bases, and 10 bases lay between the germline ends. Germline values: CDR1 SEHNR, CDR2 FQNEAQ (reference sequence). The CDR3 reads CASSDDRPYEQYF. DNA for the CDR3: TGTGCCAGCAGCGATGACAGGCCCTACGAGCAGTACTTC.

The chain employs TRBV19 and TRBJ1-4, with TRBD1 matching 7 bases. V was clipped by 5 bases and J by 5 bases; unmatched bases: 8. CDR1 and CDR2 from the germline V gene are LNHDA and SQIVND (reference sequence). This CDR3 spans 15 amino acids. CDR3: CASSPESGGNEKLFF. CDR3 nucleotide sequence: TGTGCCAGTAGTCCAGAATCAGGGGGGAATGAAAAACTGTTTTTT.

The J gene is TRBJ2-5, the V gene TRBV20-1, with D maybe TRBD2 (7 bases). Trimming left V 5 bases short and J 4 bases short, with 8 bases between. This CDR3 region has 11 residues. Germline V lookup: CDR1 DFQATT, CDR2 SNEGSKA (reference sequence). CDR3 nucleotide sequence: TGCAGTGCTGGGGGGGCAGAGACCCAGTACTTC. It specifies CSAGGAETQYF.

The CDR3 is CASSLGSPGRSYEQYF. CDR3 DNA: TGCGCCAGCAGCTTGGGTAGTCCGGGACGGAGCTACGAGCAGTACTTC. This chain joins TRBV5-1 and TRBJ2-7; D is perhaps TRBD1 or TRBD2 (5 bases each). The CDR3 loop spans 16 amino acids. V was pared by 0 bases and J by 3 bases, with 16 bases between. Germline loops: CDR1 SGHRS, CDR2 YFSETQ. Full variable domain (rest looked up from reference TRBV5-1 and TRBJ2-7): KAGVTQTPRYLIKTRGQQVTLSCSPISGHRSVSWYQQTPGQGLQFLFEYFSETQRNKGNFPGRFSGRQFSNSRSEMNVSTLELGDSALYLCASSLGSPGRSYEQYFGPGTRLTVT.

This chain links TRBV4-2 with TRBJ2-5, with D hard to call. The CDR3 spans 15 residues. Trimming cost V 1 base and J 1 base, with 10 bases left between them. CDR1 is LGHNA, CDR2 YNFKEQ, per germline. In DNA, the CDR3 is TGTGCCAGCAGCCAAGTCCCCCGCGCCCAAGAGACCCAGTACTTC. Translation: CASSQVPRAQETQYF.

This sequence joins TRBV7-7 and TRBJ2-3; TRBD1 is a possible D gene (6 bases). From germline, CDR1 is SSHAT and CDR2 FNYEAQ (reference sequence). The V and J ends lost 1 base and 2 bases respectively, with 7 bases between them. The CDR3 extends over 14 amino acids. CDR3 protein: CASSLGGLTDTQYF. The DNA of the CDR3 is TGTGCCAGCAGCTTAGGGGGGCTCACAGATACGCAGTATTTT.

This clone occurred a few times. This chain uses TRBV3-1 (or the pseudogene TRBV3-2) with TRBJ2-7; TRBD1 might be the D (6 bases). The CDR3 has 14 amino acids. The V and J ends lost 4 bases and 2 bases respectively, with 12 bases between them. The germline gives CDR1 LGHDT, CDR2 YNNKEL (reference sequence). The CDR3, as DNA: TGTGCCAGCAGCCCGTCCACAGGGACCTACGAGCAGTACTTC. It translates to CASSPSTGTYEQYF.

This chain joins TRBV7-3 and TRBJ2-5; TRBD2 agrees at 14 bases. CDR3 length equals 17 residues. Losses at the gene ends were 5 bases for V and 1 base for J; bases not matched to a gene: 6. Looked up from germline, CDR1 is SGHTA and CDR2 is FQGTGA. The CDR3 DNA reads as TGTGCCAGCAGCGCGACCGGGACTAGCGGGGGCCAAGAGACCCAGTACTTC. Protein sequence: CASSATGTSGGQETQYF.

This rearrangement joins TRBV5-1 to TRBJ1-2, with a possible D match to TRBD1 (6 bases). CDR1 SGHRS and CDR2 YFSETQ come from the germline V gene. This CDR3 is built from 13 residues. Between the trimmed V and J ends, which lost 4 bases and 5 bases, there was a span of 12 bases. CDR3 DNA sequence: TGCGCCAGCAGCAAACAGGGTGGTTATGGCTACACCTTC. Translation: CASSKQGGYGYTF.

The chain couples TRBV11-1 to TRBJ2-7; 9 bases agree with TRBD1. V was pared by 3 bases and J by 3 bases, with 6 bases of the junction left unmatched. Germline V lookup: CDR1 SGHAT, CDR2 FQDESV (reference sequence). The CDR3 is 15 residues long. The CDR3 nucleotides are TGTGCCAGCAGCTTTCACCGGGACAGGGACTACGAGCAGTACTTC. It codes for CASSFHRDRDYEQYF.

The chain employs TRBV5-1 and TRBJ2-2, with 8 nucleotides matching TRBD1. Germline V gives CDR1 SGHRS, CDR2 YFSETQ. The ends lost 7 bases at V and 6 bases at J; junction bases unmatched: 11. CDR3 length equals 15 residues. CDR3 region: CASRQGAKEPGELFF. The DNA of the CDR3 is TGCGCCAGCCGCCAGGGGGCAAAGGAGCCCGGGGAGCTGTTTTTT.

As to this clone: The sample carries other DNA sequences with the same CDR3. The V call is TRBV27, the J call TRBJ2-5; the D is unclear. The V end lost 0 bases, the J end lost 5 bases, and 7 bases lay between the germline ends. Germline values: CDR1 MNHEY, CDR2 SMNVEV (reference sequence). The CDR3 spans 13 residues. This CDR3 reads CASSLSLGETQYF. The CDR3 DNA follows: TGTGCCAGCAGTTTATCGCTAGGCGAGACCCAGTACTTC.